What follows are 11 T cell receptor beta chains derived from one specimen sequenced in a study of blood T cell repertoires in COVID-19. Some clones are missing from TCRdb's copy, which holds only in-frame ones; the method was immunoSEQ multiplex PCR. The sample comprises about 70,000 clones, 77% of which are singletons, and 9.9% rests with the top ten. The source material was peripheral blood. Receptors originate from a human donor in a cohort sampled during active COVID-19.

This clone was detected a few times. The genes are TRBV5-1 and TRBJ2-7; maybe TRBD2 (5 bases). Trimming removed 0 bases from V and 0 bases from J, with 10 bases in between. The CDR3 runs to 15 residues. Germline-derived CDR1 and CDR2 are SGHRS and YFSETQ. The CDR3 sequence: CASSLASGSSYEQYF. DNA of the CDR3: TGCGCCAGCAGCTTGGCGAGCGGCAGCTCCTACGAGCAGTACTTC.

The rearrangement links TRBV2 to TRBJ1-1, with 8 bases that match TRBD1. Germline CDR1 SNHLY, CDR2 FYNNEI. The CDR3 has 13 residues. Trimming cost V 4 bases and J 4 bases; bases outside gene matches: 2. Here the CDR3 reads CASSGTGGTEAFF. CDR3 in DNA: TGTGCCAGCAGTGGTACAGGGGGCACTGAAGCTTTCTTT.

CDR3 residues: CASSQVGGSYNSPLHF. The CDR3, as DNA: TGTGCCAGCAGCCAAGTTGGAGGCTCCTATAATTCACCCCTCCACTTT. The chain has TRBV14 and TRBJ1-6; D is unclear. The germline V and J ends were trimmed by 1 base and 0 bases, with 7 bases remaining between them. From germline, CDR1 is SGHDN and CDR2 FVKESK. CDR3 length: 16 amino acids.

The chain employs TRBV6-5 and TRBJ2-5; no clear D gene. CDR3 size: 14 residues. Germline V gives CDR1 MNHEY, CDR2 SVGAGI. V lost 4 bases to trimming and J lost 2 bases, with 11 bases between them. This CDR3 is CASSFTNLQETQYF. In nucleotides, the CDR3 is TGTGCCAGCAGTTTTACTAACCTACAAGAGACCCAGTACTTC.

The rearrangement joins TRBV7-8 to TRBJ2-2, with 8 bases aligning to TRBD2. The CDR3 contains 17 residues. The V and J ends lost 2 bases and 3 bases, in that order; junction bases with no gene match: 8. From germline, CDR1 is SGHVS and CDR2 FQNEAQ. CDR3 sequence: CASSLSLRGGDTGELFF. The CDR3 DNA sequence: TGTGCCAGCAGCTTATCCTTACGGGGGGGCGACACCGGGGAGCTGTTTTTT.

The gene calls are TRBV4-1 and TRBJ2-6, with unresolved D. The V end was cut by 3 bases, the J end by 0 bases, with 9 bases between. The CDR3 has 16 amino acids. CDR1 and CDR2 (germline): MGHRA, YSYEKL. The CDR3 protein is CASSQRSFSGANVLTF. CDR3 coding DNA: TGCGCCAGCAGCCAGCGGAGTTTCTCTGGGGCCAACGTCCTGACTTTC.

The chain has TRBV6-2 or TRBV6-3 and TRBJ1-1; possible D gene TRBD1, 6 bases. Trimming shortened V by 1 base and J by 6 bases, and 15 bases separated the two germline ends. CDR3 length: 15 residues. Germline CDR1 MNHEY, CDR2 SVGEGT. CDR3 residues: CASSYLYGGRAEAFF. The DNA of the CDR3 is TGTGCCAGCAGTTACTTGTATGGGGGCAGGGCTGAAGCTTTCTTT.

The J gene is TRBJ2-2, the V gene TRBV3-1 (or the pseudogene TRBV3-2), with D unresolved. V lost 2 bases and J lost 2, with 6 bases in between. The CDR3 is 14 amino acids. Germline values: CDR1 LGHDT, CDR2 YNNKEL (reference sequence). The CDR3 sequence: CASSQNSNTGELFF. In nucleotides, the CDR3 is TGTGCCAGCAGCCAAAATAGTAACACCGGGGAGCTGTTTTTT.

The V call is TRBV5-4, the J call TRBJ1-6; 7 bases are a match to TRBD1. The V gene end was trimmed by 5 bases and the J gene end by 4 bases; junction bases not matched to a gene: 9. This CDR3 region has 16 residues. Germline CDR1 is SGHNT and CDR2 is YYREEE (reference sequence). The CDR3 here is CASSYERGLYNSPLHF. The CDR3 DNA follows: TGTGCCAGCAGTTACGAAAGGGGGCTTTATAATTCACCCCTCCACTTT.

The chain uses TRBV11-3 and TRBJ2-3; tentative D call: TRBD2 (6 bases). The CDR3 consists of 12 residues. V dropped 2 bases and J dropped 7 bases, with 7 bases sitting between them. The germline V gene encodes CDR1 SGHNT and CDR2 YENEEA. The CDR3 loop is CASSLRGNTQYF. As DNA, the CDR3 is TGTGCCAGCAGCTTACGGGGGAATACGCAGTATTTT. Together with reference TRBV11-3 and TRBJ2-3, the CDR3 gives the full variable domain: EAGVVQSPRYKIIEKKQPVAFWCNPISGHNTLYWYLQNLGQGPELLIRYENEEAVDDSQLPKDRFSAERLKGVDSTLKIQPAELGDSAVYLCASSLRGNTQYFGPGTRLTVL.

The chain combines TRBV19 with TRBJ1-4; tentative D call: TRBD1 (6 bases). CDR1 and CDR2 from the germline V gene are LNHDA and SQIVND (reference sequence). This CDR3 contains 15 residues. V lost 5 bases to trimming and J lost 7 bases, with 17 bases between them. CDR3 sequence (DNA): TGTGCCAGTAGTGGCAGGGGCCTGAATCCTGAAAAACTGTTTTTT. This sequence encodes CASSGRGLNPEKLFF. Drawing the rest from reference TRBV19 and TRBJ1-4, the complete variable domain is DGGITQSPKYLFRKEGQNVTLSCEQNLNHDAMYWYRQDPGQGLRLIYYSQIVNDFQKGDIAEGYSVSREKKESFPLTVTSAQKNPTAFYLCASSGRGLNPEKLFFGSGTQLSVL.